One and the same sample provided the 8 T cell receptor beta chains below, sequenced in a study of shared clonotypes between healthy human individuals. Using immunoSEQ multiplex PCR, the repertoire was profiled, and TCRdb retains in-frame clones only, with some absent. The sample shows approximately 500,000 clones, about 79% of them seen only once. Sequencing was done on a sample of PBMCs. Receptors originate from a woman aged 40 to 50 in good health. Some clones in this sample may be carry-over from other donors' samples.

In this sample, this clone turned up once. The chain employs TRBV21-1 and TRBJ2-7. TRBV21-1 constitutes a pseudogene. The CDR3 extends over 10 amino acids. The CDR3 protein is CASRKYEQYF. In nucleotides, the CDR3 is TGTGCCAGCAGAAAATACGAGCAGTACTTC.

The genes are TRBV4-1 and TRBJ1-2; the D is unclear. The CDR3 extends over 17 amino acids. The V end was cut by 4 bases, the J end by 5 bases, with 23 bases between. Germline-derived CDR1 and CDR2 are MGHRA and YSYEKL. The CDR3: CASSLRYRLGSLYGYTF. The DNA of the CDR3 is TGCGCCAGCAGCCTAAGATACCGACTAGGGAGCTTATATGGCTACACCTTC.

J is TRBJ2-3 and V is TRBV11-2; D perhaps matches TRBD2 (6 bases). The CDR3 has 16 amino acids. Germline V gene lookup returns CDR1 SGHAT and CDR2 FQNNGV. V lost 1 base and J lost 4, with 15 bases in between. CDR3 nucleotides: TGTGCCAGCAGCTTAGGGATGGGGCCGGGAGCAGATACGCAGTATTTT. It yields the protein CASSLGMGPGADTQYF.

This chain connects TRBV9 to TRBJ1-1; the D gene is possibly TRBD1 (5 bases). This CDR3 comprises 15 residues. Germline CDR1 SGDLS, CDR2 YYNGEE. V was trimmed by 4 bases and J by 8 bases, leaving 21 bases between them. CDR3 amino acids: CASSPILGGGAEAFF. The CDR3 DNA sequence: TGTGCCAGCAGCCCAATATTGGGAGGAGGGGCAGAAGCTTTCTTT.

CDR3 in DNA: TGTGCCAGCAGCTTGGGGCGCAGGGAAGGCGAGCAGTACTTC. It yields the protein CASSLGRREGEQYF. The chain has TRBV5-4 and TRBJ2-7; possibly TRBD1 for D (5 bases). Deletions cut 0 bases from V and 6 bases from J, with 13 bases between. The CDR3 contains 14 residues. Germline lookup yields CDR1 SGHNT and CDR2 YYREEE (reference sequence).

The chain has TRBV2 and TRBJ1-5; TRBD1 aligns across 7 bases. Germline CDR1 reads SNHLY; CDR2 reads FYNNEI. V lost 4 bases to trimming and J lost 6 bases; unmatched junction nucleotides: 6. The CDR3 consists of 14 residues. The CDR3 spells CASSVGQVSQPQHF. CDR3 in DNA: TGTGCCAGCAGTGTTGGACAGGTCTCTCAGCCCCAGCATTTT.

The CDR3 reads CASSQERVSAYEQYF. In DNA form, the CDR3 reads TGCGCCAGCAGCCAAGAAAGGGTCTCTGCCTACGAGCAGTACTTC. V usage is TRBV4-1 and J usage is TRBJ2-7, with unresolved D. This CDR3 region has 15 residues. Germline V lookup: CDR1 MGHRA, CDR2 YSYEKL. The V and J ends lost 0 bases and 2 bases respectively, with 11 bases between them.

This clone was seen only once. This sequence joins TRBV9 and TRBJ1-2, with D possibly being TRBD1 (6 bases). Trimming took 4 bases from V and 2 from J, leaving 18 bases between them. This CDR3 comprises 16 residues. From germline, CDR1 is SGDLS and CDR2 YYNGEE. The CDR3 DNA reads TGTGCCAGCAGCCCAGATGCCCCGGGACACAACTATGGCTACACCTTC. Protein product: CASSPDAPGHNYGYTF.